This entry features one TCR beta chain sequence. This clone was counted a single time. The clone's antigen remains unknown. Per-base qualities were not stored, and no clone one base away is much larger. TCRbeta CDR3 regions were amplified from genomic DNA using the immunoSEQ Assay, a bias-controlled multiplex PCR. On the study's bioinformatics: The number of nucleated cells in each sample was estimated from the amplification of reference gene primers within the assay. To quantify the absolute abundance of each unique TCRbeta CDR3 rearrangement, sequence reads were collapsed and filtered. For each sample, productive Simpson clonality was calculated as the square root of Simpson's diversity index over productive rearrangements. TCRdb's version of the immuneACCESS table is confined to in-frame rearrangements and falls short of the full clone set. An unresolved V gene accounts for under half of the shortfall where checked; the remainder is of unknown origin. V and J calls and clone size come straight from that table; D and trimming were deduced from the DNA. This sample gives roughly 90,000 clones in total; around four fifths of them show up just once. The ten largest clones capture 15% to 20% of the sample.

This sample was included in a study of blood T cell repertoires in COVID-19 (dated by TCRdb to 2018 to 2020). For context, the study as a whole: Samples from collaborators originated in the United States, Italy and Spain and spanned both the acute and convalescent phases of COVID-19. The material from the prospective study consisted of cDNA or gDNA derived from T cells, B-cell-depleted T cells, or PBMCs. The dataset comprised deeply sampled blood TCRbeta repertoires from subjects exposed to, actively infected with, or recovered from COVID-19. The repertoires were released in a freely available public database meant as a resource for research on the immune response to SARS-CoV-2. Samples came from the ongoing ImmuneRACE study (first 160 participants) plus 1,254 subjects from 6 global collaborators. Sample metadata almost always included a de-identified subject ID, COVID-19 status, age in years and sex. Where available, HLA class I and class II types were obtained from metadata supplied by the sample provider rather than from assay-based typing.

Study-level results and caveats: Clinical and demographic metadata were provided uncurated, with the amount varying by source and participant.

Collaborating institutions collected whole blood in K2EDTA tubes following their own protocols. For TCRbeta analysis, collaborator samples were shipped as frozen whole blood, as isolated PBMCs, or as DNA extracted from either sample type. The CDR1 and CDR2 encoded by the germline V gene are MDHEN and SYDVKM. From its cysteine to its phenylalanine, the CDR3 spans 16 amino acids. The DNA shown is the 48-base CDR3, in frame from base 1. V and J lose 3 bases and 1 base, and a span of 15 bases separates them. The sequence was obtained from a human donor in a cohort sampled during active COVID-19. What was sequenced was peripheral blood. The chain joins TRBV28 to TRBJ1-1; TRBD1 is possibly the D segment (5 matching bases). The DNA reads TGTGCCAGCAGTTTTCTTAAGAGACAGACGAACACTGAAGCTTTCTTT. This sequence encodes CASSFLKRQTNTEAFF.